The 13 T cell receptor beta chains presented below share a single source sample, sequenced in a study of blood T cells in healthy people across ages. The use of a sample-barcoded 5' primer and a J-beta primer mix characterized a second PCR of 7 to 11 cycles. MiXCR, applied by TCRdb to the 5' RACE reads, yields one record per CDR3 protein. The table records around 800,000 distinct CDR3 sequences, around 42% of them present only once. Specimen: blood. The receptors stem from a man aged 60 to 75 in good health.

This clonotype was seen a few times. The chain uses TRBV27 and TRBJ1-4, with unresolved D. The CDR3 sequence is 15 residues long. Looked up from germline, CDR1 is MNHEY and CDR2 is SMNVEV (reference sequence). The V gene lost 5 bases and the J gene lost 8 bases, with 18 bases spanning the gap. CDR3 DNA: TGTGCCAGCAGTCGCTTTCGGGTGGAGAACGAAAAACTGTTTTTT. This gives the protein CASSRFRVENEKLFF.

The sample holds a few counts of this clonotype. V usage is TRBV6-5 and J usage is TRBJ1-6; TRBD1 might be the D (5 bases). This CDR3 has 14 residues. Per germline, CDR1 MNHEY and CDR2 SVGAGI. V lost 2 bases and J 6 bases, leaving 8 bases between the germline ends. The CDR3 loop reads CASSYGAVNSPLHF. Written as DNA, the CDR3 is TGTGCCAGCAGTTACGGGGCAGTTAATTCACCCCTCCACTTT.

V and J are TRBV20-1 and TRBJ2-1, with 10 bases identical to TRBD2. CDR3 length: 14 amino acids. CDR1 and CDR2 from the germline V gene are DFQATT and SNEGSKA (reference sequence). With 5 bases clipped from V and 6 bases from J, the junction kept 7 bases outside the gene matches. Here the CDR3 DNA reads TGCAGTGCTGGGGGACTAGCGAAGGTCAATGAGCAGTTCTTC. Its protein product is CSAGGLAKVNEQFF.

This clonotype was counted once. The chain carries TRBV5-1 and TRBJ1-1; tentatively, D is TRBD1 (6 bases). Germline-derived CDR1 and CDR2 are SGHRS and YFSETQ. This CDR3 contains 15 residues. V dropped 4 bases and J dropped 5 bases, with 18 bases sitting between them. The CDR3 DNA follows: TGCGCCAGCAGCAAAGAGGGGGTGGGGAGTACTGAAGCTTTCTTT. It specifies CASSKEGVGSTEAFF.

The chain combines TRBV7-2 with TRBJ2-5, with 13 bases matching TRBD2. CDR1 and CDR2 (germline): SGHTA, FQGNSA. Unmatched junction bases numbered 16, after V lost 5 bases and J lost 4 bases. The CDR3 contains 19 residues. The CDR3 region is CASSQTSGTSGAVTETQYF. CDR3 bases: TGTGCCAGCAGCCAAACCTCCGGGACTAGCGGGGCGGTCACAGAGACCCAGTACTTC.

The chain has TRBV12-3 or TRBV12-4 and TRBJ2-3; a possible D gene is TRBD1 (7 bases). Trimming pared 7 bases from V and 13 bases from J, leaving 27 bases between. This CDR3 contains 15 residues. The CDR3 DNA sequence: TGTGCCAGCATCCAGGGGGGAGCTGGCACTAAAAAAAAGTATTTT. It codes for CASIQGGAGTKKKYF.

The genes are TRBV20-1 and TRBJ2-1; D possibly uses TRBD1 or TRBD2 (5 bases each). The germline V gene has CDR1 DFQATT and CDR2 SNEGSKA (reference sequence). The CDR3 is made up of 14 amino acids. The V and J ends lost 1 base and 0 bases respectively, with 7 bases between them. For the CDR3, the DNA is TGCAGTGCTAGAGTGGGGGTCTCCTACAATGAGCAGTTCTTC. Translation gives CSARVGVSYNEQFF.

The chain is built from TRBV20-1 and TRBJ2-5; D might be TRBD1 (6 bases). V gave up 6 bases and J gave up 6 bases, with 23 bases separating them. CDR3 size: 15 residues. The germline gives CDR1 DFQATT, CDR2 SNEGSKA (reference sequence). CDR3 coding DNA: TGCAGTGCCGAGCGTTCAACCAGGGGATTGAAGACCCAGTACTTC. This codes for CSAERSTRGLKTQYF.

This chain connects TRBV5-1 to TRBJ2-7; D unclear. The CDR3 is 14 residues long. The germline V gene has CDR1 SGHRS and CDR2 YFSETQ. Trimming removed 0 bases at V and 3 bases at J, with 10 bases between. The CDR3 here is CASSLDTVGYEQYF. Written as DNA, the CDR3 is TGCGCCAGCAGCTTGGATACGGTAGGCTACGAGCAGTACTTC.

CDR3 sequence (DNA): TGTGCCACCAGCAGAACGAGGGGGGCCAACGTCCTGACTTTC. It encodes CATSRTRGANVLTF. The chain is built from TRBV15 and TRBJ2-6, with D hard to call. Trimming stripped 2 bases from V and 4 bases from J, with 6 bases between. Germline CDR1 LNHNV, CDR2 YYDKDF (reference sequence). The CDR3 is 14 residues long.

The V and J genes are TRBV15 and TRBJ1-1; maybe TRBD1 (6 bases). There are 14 residues in the CDR3. Germline CDR1 and CDR2: LNHNV and YYDKDF (reference sequence). Trimming took off 7 bases at V and 1 base at J, with 13 bases between the two ends. The CDR3 DNA reads as TGTGCCACCACCCAGGACAGAGCGAACACTGAAGCTTTCTTT. Its translation: CATTQDRANTEAFF.

The V call is TRBV5-1, the J call TRBJ1-1, with D maybe TRBD1 (6 bases). The CDR3 spans 16 residues. V shed 0 bases and J shed 4 bases, with 16 bases lying between them. Germline values: CDR1 SGHRS, CDR2 YFSETQ. The CDR3 DNA is TGCGCCAGCAGCTTGGAGGTACAGGGTTATGGCACTGAAGCTTTCTTT. This codes for CASSLEVQGYGTEAFF.

This clonotype came up a few times. The chain recombines TRBV12-3 or TRBV12-4 with TRBJ1-4; D remains unclear. Trimming cost V 5 bases and J 5 bases, with 12 bases left between them. This CDR3 region has 14 residues. This CDR3 reads CASSLRTGNEKLFF. For the CDR3, the DNA is TGTGCCAGCAGTCTTCGGACGGGGAATGAAAAACTGTTTTTT.